Listed below are T cell receptor beta chains from one sample, sequenced in a study of T cells in tumors after PD-1 blockade. Clones were read by immunoSEQ multiplex PCR, and TCRdb kept only the in-frame ones, dropping some. The table has some 25,000 clones, around four fifths seen once. The sample here was PBMCs, taken after anti-PD-1 treatment. All receptors derive from a human donor with basal cell carcinoma. Both conserved end residues are part of each CDR3. The D gene is left open where the match is weak. Rows may omit the clone size; those that give it use once, few, many or a size class.

d_call: .; clone_size: .; cdr3_length: 16; j_call: TRBJ1-5; v_call: TRBV5-1; cdr3_nt: TGCGCCAGCAGCTTCCCTGGGGGGCTGGGCAATCAGCCCCAGCATTTT; cdr3_aa: CASSFPGGLGNQPQHF
d_call: .; clone_size: .; cdr3_length: 13; j_call: TRBJ2-7; v_call: TRBV5-6; cdr3_nt: TGTGCCAGCAGCCCCTGGAGGGACCACGAGCAGTACTTC; cdr3_aa: CASSPWRDHEQYF
d_call: .; clone_size: .; cdr3_length: 14; j_call: TRBJ1-2; v_call: TRBV7-2; cdr3_nt: TGTGCCAGCAGCTCACCGGGGGGGGTCTGGGGCTACACCTTC; cdr3_aa: CASSSPGGVWGYTF
d_call: TRBD2; clone_size: .; cdr3_length: 19; j_call: TRBJ2-1; v_call: TRBV7-2; cdr3_nt: TGTGCCAGCAGCTCAAGTACCATTTCTAGCGGGGAGGGAAGCAGGGAGCAGTTCTTC; cdr3_aa: CASSSSTISSGEGSREQFF
d_call: .; clone_size: .; cdr3_length: 13; j_call: TRBJ2-7; v_call: TRBV6-5; cdr3_nt: TGTGCCACCACGAGAGGGAAGGGCTACGAGCAGTACTTC; cdr3_aa: CATTRGKGYEQYF
d_call: .; clone_size: .; cdr3_length: 15; j_call: TRBJ1-5; v_call: TRBV5-6; cdr3_nt: TGTGCCAGCAGCTTGGCCGGGGGTAGCAATCAGCCCCAGCATTTT; cdr3_aa: CASSLAGGSNQPQHF
d_call: TRBD1; clone_size: .; cdr3_length: 15; j_call: TRBJ2-3; v_call: TRBV5-4; cdr3_nt: TGTGCCAGCAGCACGGACAGGGGATACACAGATACGCAGTATTTT; cdr3_aa: CASSTDRGYTDTQYF
d_call: TRBD2; clone_size: .; cdr3_length: 16; j_call: TRBJ2-1; v_call: TRBV5-1; cdr3_nt: TGCGCCAGCAGCTTGACAATCGGGCGGGGGGAACATGAGCAGTTCTTC; cdr3_aa: CASSLTIGRGEHEQFF
d_call: .; clone_size: .; cdr3_length: 14; j_call: TRBJ1-1; v_call: TRBV9; cdr3_nt: TGTGCCAGCAGCGTTTGGGGCGCTGACACTGAAGTTTTCTTT; cdr3_aa: CASSVWGADTEVFF
d_call: .; clone_size: .; cdr3_length: 13; j_call: TRBJ1-1; v_call: TRBV6-1; cdr3_nt: TGTGCCAGCAGTGAAGGGCAGAAACTAAAAGCTTTCTTT; cdr3_aa: CASSEGQKLKAFF
d_call: .; clone_size: .; cdr3_length: 13; j_call: TRBJ2-1; v_call: TRBV5-4; cdr3_nt: TGTGCCAGCAGTCAAAAAATAGCGGTTGAGCAGTTCTTC; cdr3_aa: CASSQKIAVEQFF
d_call: .; clone_size: .; cdr3_length: 17; j_call: TRBJ2-5; v_call: TRBV7-3; cdr3_nt: TGTGCCAGCAGCTTACCCCACGGCTCAGAGGGGCAAGAGACCCAGTACTTC; cdr3_aa: CASSLPHGSEGQETQYF
d_call: TRBD1; clone_size: .; cdr3_length: 15; j_call: TRBJ1-1; v_call: TRBV5-1; cdr3_nt: TGCGCCAGCAGCTGGAGGACAGGCGCGAACACTGAAGCTTTCTTT; cdr3_aa: CASSWRTGANTEAFF
d_call: .; clone_size: .; cdr3_length: 19; j_call: TRBJ1-4; v_call: TRBV4-1; cdr3_nt: TGCGCCAGCAGCCAAGATAGATCCGGGACATCCTTAGTGGGTGAAAAACTGTTTTTT; cdr3_aa: CASSQDRSGTSLVGEKLFF
d_call: .; clone_size: .; cdr3_length: 13; j_call: TRBJ2-7; v_call: TRBV2; cdr3_nt: TGTGCCAGCAGGCAGACTGAGCTGGACGAGCAGTACTTC; cdr3_aa: CASRQTELDEQYF
d_call: .; clone_size: .; cdr3_length: 14; j_call: TRBJ1-1; v_call: TRBV6-5; cdr3_nt: TGTGCCAGCAGTTCCCCCGGGGGGGTCACTGAAGCTTTCTTT; cdr3_aa: CASSSPGGVTEAFF
d_call: .; clone_size: once; cdr3_length: 15; j_call: TRBJ1-1; v_call: TRBV9; cdr3_nt: TGTGCCAGCAGCGTAGAGCCGAATTTGAACACTGAAGCTTTCTTT; cdr3_aa: CASSVEPNLNTEAFF
d_call: .; clone_size: .; cdr3_length: 16; j_call: TRBJ2-4; v_call: TRBV7-6; cdr3_nt: TGTGCCAGCAGCCCATCGGGGATCATAGCCAAAAACATTCAGTACTTC; cdr3_aa: CASSPSGIIAKNIQYF
d_call: TRBD2; clone_size: .; cdr3_length: 18; j_call: TRBJ2-2; v_call: TRBV3-1/TRBV3-2; cdr3_nt: TGTGCCAGCAGCCAAGGACTAGCGGGGGGCCAGGGCACCGGGGAGCTGTTTTTT; cdr3_aa: CASSQGLAGGQGTGELFF
d_call: TRBD1; clone_size: .; cdr3_length: 12; j_call: TRBJ2-7; v_call: TRBV10-2; cdr3_nt: TGCGCCACCTCGACAGGGGTCCACGAGCAGTACTTC; cdr3_aa: CATSTGVHEQYF
d_call: .; clone_size: once; cdr3_length: 17; j_call: TRBJ2-5; v_call: TRBV15; cdr3_nt: TGTGCCACCAGCAGAGATCACCGAAAGCGGTCCGAAGAGACCCAGTACTTC; cdr3_aa: CATSRDHRKRSEETQYF